These 14 T cell receptor beta chains originate from one sample sequenced in a study of shared clonotypes between healthy human individuals. TCRdb keeps only in-frame clones here, not all; method: immunoSEQ multiplex PCR. The table lists about 680,000 clones, roughly 73% of them singletons. Sequenced material: memory CD4+ T cells sorted from blood. Subset denoted: CD45RA-negative fraction. Source of these receptors: a woman in her twenties or thirties in good health.

The chain couples TRBV2 to TRBJ2-1, with TRBD2 matching 7 bases. The germline CDR1 and CDR2 sequences are SNHLY and FYNNEI. The V gene end was trimmed by 4 bases and the J gene end by 10 bases; junction bases not matched to a gene: 13. CDR3 length equals 15 residues. This CDR3 reads CASSAGPGRAHEQFF. CDR3 nucleotides: TGTGCCAGCAGTGCCGGTCCGGGGAGGGCCCACGAGCAGTTCTTC. Using reference TRBV2 and TRBJ2-1 for the parts outside the CDR3, the full variable domain is EPEVTQTPSHQVTQMGQEVILRCVPISNHLYFYWYRQILGQKVEFLVSFYNNEISEKSEIFDDQFSVERPDGSNFTLKIRSTKLEDSAMYFCASSAGPGRAHEQFFGPGTRLTVL.

The chain links TRBV6-1 to TRBJ2-7; no reliable D call. Trimming took off 2 bases at V and 1 base at J, with 3 bases between the two ends. This CDR3 comprises 12 residues. Germline V gene lookup returns CDR1 MNHNS and CDR2 SASEGT. CDR3 DNA: TGTGCCAGCAGTGAACGGTCCTACGAGCAGTACTTC. Amino acids: CASSERSYEQYF.

This clone was counted many times. This sequence joins TRBV5-1 and TRBJ1-1; 9 bases fit TRBD1. The CDR3 has 12 amino acids. Germline loops: CDR1 SGHRS, CDR2 YFSETQ. The ends lost 2 bases at V and 10 bases at J; junction bases unmatched: 3. The CDR3 bases are TGCGCCAGCAGCTTACAGGGGGCCAGAGCTTTCTTT. Translating it yields CASSLQGARAFF.

The DNA for the CDR3 is TGTGCCAGCTCTTCATGGGGCGGGGGGACGAACACCGGGGAGCTGTTTTTT. Translated: CASSSWGGGTNTGELFF. The chain has TRBV28 and TRBJ2-2; the match to TRBD2 covers 8 bases. This CDR3 has 17 amino acids. From germline, CDR1 is MDHEN and CDR2 SYDVKM. V lost 8 bases, J lost 0 bases, and 11 bases stayed unmatched.

The chain joins TRBV28 to TRBJ2-7; 8 positions agree with TRBD1. J gave up 4 bases and V 8 bases, and 10 bases lay outside the gene matches. The length of the CDR3 is 14 residues. The germline CDR1 and CDR2 sequences are MDHEN and SYDVKM. DNA for the CDR3: TGTGCCAGCTACGGGACAGGTCATCAGTACGAGCAGTACTTC. Encoded protein: CASYGTGHQYEQYF.

J is TRBJ1-1 and V is TRBV11-3; no definite D call. The germline V gene encodes CDR1 SGHNT and CDR2 YENEEA. The V and J ends lost 1 base and 2 bases respectively, with 5 bases between them. This CDR3 contains 13 residues. The DNA for the CDR3 is TGTGCCAGCAGCTTAGTGCTAAACACTGAAGCTTTCTTT. This translates into CASSLVLNTEAFF.

The J gene is TRBJ1-1, the V gene TRBV6-1, with unresolved D. This CDR3 is built from 14 residues. Germline lookup yields CDR1 MNHNS and CDR2 SASEGT. Trimming cost V 6 bases and J 1 base, with 12 bases left between them. The CDR3 region has the DNA TGTGCCAGCAGGTACAGCTTGGCGAACACTGAAGCTTTCTTT. Encoded protein: CASRYSLANTEAFF.

This sequence joins TRBV15 and TRBJ2-2, with D perhaps TRBD2 (5 bases). V lost 5 bases, J lost 5 bases, and 9 bases lay in between. The CDR3 covers 13 residues. In germline, CDR1 is LNHNV, CDR2 YYDKDF (reference sequence). CDR3 sequence: CATSYPGTGELFF. CDR3 nucleotides: TGTGCCACCAGCTACCCGGGGACCGGGGAGCTGTTTTTT.

The V call is TRBV28, the J call TRBJ1-2; D ambiguous. Germline CDR1 and CDR2: MDHEN and SYDVKM. This CDR3 is 16 amino acids long. V dropped 3 bases and J dropped 4 bases, with 18 bases sitting between them. As DNA, the CDR3 is TGTGCCAGCAGTTTGGCCCTTACTTTTGGCGGCTATGGCTACACCTTC. Translation gives CASSLALTFGGYGYTF.

This rearrangement joins TRBV6-5 to TRBJ2-1; 13 nucleotides align to TRBD2. The V gene end was trimmed by 4 bases and the J gene end by 9 bases; junction bases not matched to a gene: 3. In germline, CDR1 is MNHEY, CDR2 SVGAGI. The CDR3 runs 14 residues. The CDR3 protein is CASSWTSGSREQFF. The CDR3 DNA sequence: TGTGCCAGCAGTTGGACTAGCGGGAGTCGTGAGCAGTTCTTC.

The rearrangement uses TRBV28 and TRBJ1-1; tentative D call: TRBD1 (5 bases). Trimming stripped 2 bases from V and 3 bases from J, with 16 bases between. Germline-derived CDR1 and CDR2 are MDHEN and SYDVKM. The CDR3 loop spans 16 amino acids. Here the CDR3 DNA reads TGTGCCAGCAGTTTAGGGGGGAGTCGTTGGTACACTGAAGCTTTCTTT. It translates to CASSLGGSRWYTEAFF.

J is TRBJ2-1 and V is TRBV9, with 10 bases lining up with TRBD2. Unmatched junction bases numbered 9, after V lost 0 bases and J lost 9 bases. In germline, CDR1 is SGDLS, CDR2 YYNGEE. This CDR3 is 16 amino acids long. CDR3 DNA: TGTGCCAGCAGCGTAGGATGGGCTAGCGGGAGCCTTGAGCAGTTCTTC. Translation gives CASSVGWASGSLEQFF.

The chain employs TRBV7-2 and TRBJ2-7, with 7 positions matching TRBD2. Trimming took 5 bases from V and 3 from J; bases not matched to a gene: 10. This CDR3 region has 15 residues. Germline V gene lookup returns CDR1 SGHTA and CDR2 FQGNSA. Here the CDR3 reads CASSPGLEDFYEQYF. As DNA, the CDR3 is TGTGCCAGCAGCCCCGGACTAGAGGATTTCTACGAGCAGTACTTC.

V usage is TRBV7-6 and J usage is TRBJ2-1, with 7 bases identical to TRBD2. V shed 2 bases and J 2 bases; nucleotides not matched to a gene: 9. CDR3 size: 17 residues. Per the germline V gene, CDR1 is SGHVS and CDR2 is FNYEAQ. The CDR3 DNA follows: TGTGCCAGCAGCTTAAAATTTGAGCGGGACGCCTACAATGAGCAGTTCTTC. This translates into CASSLKFERDAYNEQFF. The full variable domain, with the rest looked up from reference TRBV7-6 and TRBJ2-1, is GAGVSQSPRYKVTKRGQDVALRCDPISGHVSLYWYRQALGQGPEFLTYFNYEAQQDKSGLPNDRFSAERPEGSISTLTIQRTEQRDSAMYRCASSLKFERDAYNEQFFGPGTRLTVL.